This T cell receptor (beta chain) was sequenced in a study of PD-1 blockade in classical Hodgkin lymphoma. Data came from immunoSEQ multiplex PCR; TCRdb stores just in-frame clones and leaves some out. Of fewer than 65,000 clones listed, under 95% were seen once; the top ten hold more than 7.5%. V lost 0 bases and J lost 5; bases outside the gene matches: 13. CDR1 MGHRA and CDR2 YSYEKL come from the germline V gene. The CDR3 covers 18 residues. In every patient, relapse followed autologous stem cell transplantation, while exposure to brentuximab vedotin differed. The sequencing here drew on peripheral blood mononuclear cells (PBMCs), taken at baseline. This rearrangement joins TRBV4-1 to TRBJ2-1, with 7 bases that match TRBD1. The sequence derives from a human donor with classical Hodgkin lymphoma. DNA of the CDR3: TGCGCCAGCAGCCAAGATAGAGACAGGGCGATGGTCCACAATGAGCAGTTCTTC. This translates into CASSQDRDRAMVHNEQFF.